These 21 T cell receptor beta chains came from one sample sequenced in a study of T cell repertoires and HLA-DP antigens. TCRdb keeps only in-frame clones here, not all; method: immunoSEQ multiplex PCR. Here the sample spans roughly 110,000 clones, 80% to 95% being singletons. These TCRs' antigens remain unknown. The sequenced sample consisted of CD4+ T cells from PBMCs. The source is a woman between 18 and 29 years old in good health and CMV-seronegative.

V gene TRBV30 combines with J gene TRBJ1-1, with 7 bases aligning to TRBD1. Germline trimming cut 3 bases from V and 1 base from J; bases unmatched to any gene: 2. The CDR3 is made up of 13 amino acids. The germline V gene has CDR1 GTSNPN and CDR2 SVGIG (reference sequence). The CDR3 coding sequence is TGTGCCTGGAGGCACAGGGGGAACACTGAAGCTTTCTTT. Encoded protein: CAWRHRGNTEAFF. Using reference TRBV30 and TRBJ1-1 for the parts outside the CDR3, the full variable domain is SQTIHQWPATLVQPVGSPLSLECTVEGTSNPNLYWYRQAAGRGLQLLFYSVGIGQISSEVPQNLSASRPQDRQFILSSKKLLLSDSGFYLCAWRHRGNTEAFFGQGTRLTVV.

The chain joins TRBV7-8 to TRBJ2-7, with 10 bases that match TRBD1. V was pared by 5 bases and J by 6 bases, with 10 bases of the junction left unmatched. The CDR3 is made up of 15 amino acids. Germline assignment: CDR1 SGHVS and CDR2 FQNEAQ. CDR3 sequence (DNA): TGTGCCAGCAGCGAAAGGTGGGACAGGGGACGCGAGCAGTACTTC. Translating gives CASSERWDRGREQYF. Together with reference TRBV7-8 and TRBJ2-7, the CDR3 gives the full variable domain: GAGVSQSPRYKVAKRGQDVALRCDPISGHVSLFWYQQALGQGPEFLTYFQNEAQLDKSGLPSDRFFAERPEGSVSTLKIQRTQQEDSAVYLCASSERWDRGREQYFGPGTRLTVT.

This chain uses TRBV4-3 with TRBJ2-3; D possibly corresponds to TRBD2 (7 bases). The CDR3 spans 17 residues. V shed 1 base and J shed 11 bases, with 25 bases lying between them. From germline, CDR1 is LGHNA and CDR2 YSLEER. The CDR3 reads CASSQVTGAAGNRGQYF. The CDR3, as DNA: TGCGCCAGCAGCCAAGTTACGGGGGCAGCGGGGAATAGAGGGCAGTATTTT.

The chain couples TRBV6-1 to TRBJ1-4; D unresolved. There are 11 residues in the CDR3. Trimming shortened V by 5 bases and J by 7 bases, and 5 bases separated the two germline ends. Germline V gives CDR1 MNHNS, CDR2 SASEGT. The CDR3 nucleotides are TGTGCCAGCAGTATGACTGAAAAACTGTTTTTT. Protein product: CASSMTEKLFF.

The chain is built from TRBV28 and TRBJ1-1, with a tentative D call TRBD1 (6 bases). V was pared by 6 bases and J by 0 bases, with 17 bases between. Germline V gene data show CDR1 as MDHEN and CDR2 as SYDVKM. This CDR3 has 16 residues. CDR3 DNA: TGTGCCAGCAGCCAAGGGGGGAGACTTCTGAACACTGAAGCTTTCTTT. Residues: CASSQGGRLLNTEAFF.

The rearrangement links TRBV27 to TRBJ1-1; TRBD1 might be the D (6 bases). Trimming removed 1 base from V and 6 bases from J, with 12 bases in between. Germline V gene lookup returns CDR1 MNHEY and CDR2 SMNVEV (reference sequence). The CDR3 has 14 amino acids. The CDR3 reads CASSLWDTHPEAFF. In DNA form, the CDR3 reads TGTGCCAGCAGTTTATGGGACACTCACCCTGAAGCTTTCTTT.

The rearrangement links TRBV6-1 to TRBJ2-2; 9 positions agree with TRBD1. CDR1 is MNHNS, CDR2 SASEGT, per germline. This CDR3 region has 15 residues. The J segment lost 4 bases and the V segment lost 7 bases, leaving 7 bases of the junction unmatched. CDR3: CASKIRDRVTGELFF. CDR3 nucleotide sequence: TGTGCCAGCAAGATCCGGGACAGGGTCACCGGGGAGCTGTTTTTT.

The J gene is TRBJ2-7, the V gene TRBV7-9, with D possibly matching TRBD1 (6 bases). The V and J ends lost 6 bases and 1 base respectively, with 16 bases between them. In germline, CDR1 is SEHNR, CDR2 FQNEAQ (reference sequence). The CDR3 sequence is 15 residues long. The CDR3 region is CASSPAPQGSYEQYF. The CDR3 bases are TGTGCCAGCAGTCCTGCCCCACAGGGATCCTACGAGCAGTACTTC. Looking up the rest from reference TRBV7-9 and TRBJ2-7 gives the full variable domain: DTGVSQNPRHKITKRGQNVTFRCDPISEHNRLYWYRQTLGQGPEFLTYFQNEAQLEKSRLLSDRFSAERPKGSFSTLEIQRTEQGDSAMYLCASSPAPQGSYEQYFGPGTRLTVT.

CDR3: CATSPDIPGRGELFF. In nucleotides, the CDR3 is TGTGCCACCTCCCCAGACATCCCCGGTCGCGGGGAGCTGTTTTTT. The chain is built from TRBV19 and TRBJ2-2; D unclear. The CDR3 length is 15 residues. V lost 10 bases, J lost 7 bases, and 22 bases lay in between. Germline CDR1 LNHDA, CDR2 SQIVND (reference sequence).

Points on this clone: Germline is not matched at one junction end, which may reflect a read error. The V and J genes are TRBV5-6 and TRBJ2-7; 8 bases fit TRBD1. Germline CDR1 and CDR2: SGHDT and YYEEEE. The CDR3 contains 11 residues. This CDR3 is CASSSRGQGRF. CDR3 sequence (DNA): TGTGCCAGCAGCTCGAGAGGACAGGGTCGCTTC.

Comment on this clone: Distinct nucleotide sequences in the sample also encode this CDR3. The chain joins TRBV7-9 to TRBJ1-2, with TRBD1 as a possible D gene (6 bases). V lost 5 bases, J lost 2 bases, and 9 bases lay in between. Germline CDR1 and CDR2: SEHNR and FQNEAQ (reference sequence). This CDR3 spans 13 amino acids. CDR3 in amino acids: CASSLGQNYGYTF. The CDR3 DNA reads as TGTGCCAGCAGCCTAGGACAGAACTATGGCTACACCTTC.

The chain links TRBV15 to TRBJ2-5, with 9 nucleotides matching TRBD2. Germline CDR1 is LNHNV and CDR2 is YYDKDF (reference sequence). There are 17 residues in the CDR3. The trim removed 1 base at V and 2 bases at J, leaving 8 bases unmatched. CDR3 DNA sequence: TGTGCCACCAGCAGAGTATTGGGACTAGCTTCTCAAGAGACCCAGTACTTC. It yields the protein CATSRVLGLASQETQYF.

The chain is built from TRBV6-5 and TRBJ2-7; 9 nucleotides align to TRBD1. The V and J ends lost 6 bases and 1 base, in that order; junction bases with no gene match: 7. The CDR3 loop spans 15 amino acids. In germline, CDR1 is MNHEY, CDR2 SVGAGI. The DNA for the CDR3 is TGTGCCAGCAGCGCCGGGGACAGGGCGTCCTACGAGCAGTACTTC. This encodes CASSAGDRASYEQYF.

V usage is TRBV19 and J usage is TRBJ2-7, with D perhaps given as TRBD1 or TRBD2 (5 bases each). Trimming removed 0 bases at V and 7 bases at J, with 13 bases between. This CDR3 has 14 residues. The germline gives CDR1 LNHDA, CDR2 SQIVND (reference sequence). The CDR3 DNA sequence: TGTGCCAGTAGTATAGATAGGTGGTGGGGGGAGCAGTACTTC. It encodes CASSIDRWWGEQYF.

The genes are TRBV5-5 and TRBJ1-1; D might be TRBD1 (5 bases). This CDR3 region has 17 residues. Per germline, CDR1 SGHKS and CDR2 YYEKEE (reference sequence). The V and J ends lost 0 bases and 0 bases respectively, with 15 bases between them. DNA for the CDR3: TGTGCCAGCAGCTTGGCCCATATTTACAGGCTGAACACTGAAGCTTTCTTT. Encoded protein: CASSLAHIYRLNTEAFF.

V usage is TRBV27 and J usage is TRBJ2-7; 10 bases align to TRBD1. This CDR3 is built from 14 residues. The germline gives CDR1 MNHEY, CDR2 SMNVEV (reference sequence). The V segment lost 6 bases and the J segment 1 base; nucleotides outside the gene matches: 3. The CDR3 nucleotides are TGTGCCAGCAGGGGACAGGGGAGTTCCTACGAGCAGTACTTC. It yields the protein CASRGQGSSYEQYF.

V is TRBV11-3 and J is TRBJ2-3; perhaps TRBD2 as D (7 bases). Germline V gene lookup returns CDR1 SGHNT and CDR2 YENEEA. This CDR3 region has 16 residues. The germline V and J ends were trimmed by 4 bases and 4 bases, with 18 bases remaining between them. In DNA form, the CDR3 reads TGTGCCAGCAGCTCTAGCCCGAGGGGGGGGGCAGATACGCAGTATTTT. It translates to CASSSSPRGGADTQYF. Variable domain in full (rest from reference TRBV11-3 and TRBJ2-3): EAGVVQSPRYKIIEKKQPVAFWCNPISGHNTLYWYLQNLGQGPELLIRYENEEAVDDSQLPKDRFSAERLKGVDSTLKIQPAELGDSAVYLCASSSSPRGGADTQYFGPGTRLTVL.

This chain connects TRBV18 to TRBJ1-5; tentatively, D is TRBD1 (5 bases). Germline V gives CDR1 KGHSH, CDR2 LQKENI. This CDR3 is 16 amino acids long. Trimming removed 5 bases from V and 4 bases from J, with 18 bases in between. The CDR3 region is CASSGAESRMNQPQHF. In DNA, the CDR3 is TGTGCCAGCTCAGGGGCAGAGAGCAGGATGAATCAGCCCCAGCATTTT.

The CDR3, as DNA: TGTGCCAGCAGCCGGGACTACTTAACCGGGGAGCTGTTTTTT. It encodes CASSRDYLTGELFF. The rearrangement uses TRBV7-2 and TRBJ2-2, with 7 bases matching TRBD2. In germline, CDR1 is SGHTA, CDR2 FQGNSA. Trimming at V came to 5 bases and at J to 5 bases, leaving 5 bases not matched to a gene. The CDR3 spans 14 residues.

The V call is TRBV6-6, the J call TRBJ1-2, with a tentative D call TRBD1 (6 bases). The germline V gene has CDR1 MNHNY and CDR2 SVGAGI (reference sequence). The CDR3 contains 12 residues. V gave up 6 bases and J gave up 7 bases, with 12 bases separating them. The CDR3 here is CASRGTMGGYTF. The DNA of the CDR3 is TGTGCCAGCAGAGGGACAATGGGTGGCTACACCTTC.

The chain couples TRBV27 to TRBJ1-4; D possibly corresponds to TRBD1 (6 bases). The CDR3 spans 15 residues. V was pared by 0 bases and J by 10 bases, with 15 bases between. Germline assignment: CDR1 MNHEY and CDR2 SMNVEV (reference sequence). Written as DNA, the CDR3 is TGTGCCAGCAGTTTATCTCAGGGGATCGGTTCAAAACTGTTTTTT. As protein: CASSLSQGIGSKLFF. Based on the CDR3 plus reference TRBV27 and TRBJ1-4, the full variable domain is EAQVTQNPRYLITVTGKKLTVTCSQNMNHEYMSWYRQDPGLGLRQIYYSMNVEVTDKGDVPEGYKVSRKEKRNFPLILESPSPNQTSLYFCASSLSQGIGSKLFFGSGTQLSVL.